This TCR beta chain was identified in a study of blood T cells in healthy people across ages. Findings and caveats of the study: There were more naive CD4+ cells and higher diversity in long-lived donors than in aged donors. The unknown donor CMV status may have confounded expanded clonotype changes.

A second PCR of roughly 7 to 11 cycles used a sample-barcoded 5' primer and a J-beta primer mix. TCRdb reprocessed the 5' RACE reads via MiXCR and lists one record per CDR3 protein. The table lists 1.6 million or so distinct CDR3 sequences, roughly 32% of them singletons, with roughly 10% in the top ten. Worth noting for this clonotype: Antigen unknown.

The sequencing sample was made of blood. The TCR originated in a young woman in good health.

The DNA of the CDR3 is TGCGCCAGCAGCTTGGAAGACACGGCCGAAGAGACCCAGTACTTC. It specifies CASSLEDTAEETQYF. V and J are TRBV5-1 and TRBJ2-5; D call uncertain. The germline V gene has CDR1 SGHRS and CDR2 YFSETQ. CDR3 size: 15 residues. The V end was cut by 0 bases, the J end by 3 bases, with 12 bases between.